This T cell receptor (beta chain) came from a study of OX40 agonist ivuxolimab in advanced cancers. Background on the study: Earlier treatment with anti-PD-1, anti-PD-L1 or anti-CTLA-4 was permitted, and over 35% had received some.

On this clone: Its specificity is unknown.

Study results and caveats: On average, CD8+ T cells had more expanded clones than CD4+. Part of the nonresponder group also had normalized T-cell clonal expansion that was low. Researchers did not establish what antigens the expanded peripheral T cells target.

Sequencing was performed with immunoSEQ multiplex PCR; in TCRdb, only in-frame clones are kept and a portion is missing. The table lists around 69,000 clones, 83% of them singletons, with 0.55% to 0.8% in the top ten. This CDR3 has 15 residues. Germline lookup yields CDR1 PRHDT and CDR2 FYEKMQ (reference sequence). Trimming left V 4 bases short and J 0 bases short, with 11 bases between. This chain uses TRBV13 with TRBJ2-3, with unresolved D. The receptor's source is an adult with an advanced solid tumor such as melanoma, head and neck, liver or kidney cancer. The sample was CD4+ or CD8+ T cells sorted from blood, taken in a trial of the OX40 agonist ivuxolimab. CDR3 region: CASSWVLTSTDTQYF. The CDR3 DNA sequence: TGTGCCAGCAGCTGGGTACTCACTAGCACAGATACGCAGTATTTT.